This T cell receptor beta chain stems from a study of blood T cell repertoires in COVID-19. Clones were read by immunoSEQ multiplex PCR, and TCRdb kept only the in-frame ones, dropping some. In the table there are some 150,000 clones, 84% of which are singletons. Trimming at V came to 9 bases and at J to 5 bases, leaving 12 bases not matched to a gene. This CDR3 is built from 16 residues. Germline CDR1 reads SNHLY; CDR2 reads FYNNEI. This receptor was obtained from a woman between 45 and 65 years old in a cohort sampled during active or convalescent COVID-19. The sequenced sample consisted of peripheral blood. The chain links TRBV2 to TRBJ2-3; 12 bases line up with TRBD2. CDR3 bases: TGTGCCAGTCCGAAGAGACTAGCGGGGGCAGAAGATACGCAGTATTTT. This translates into CASPKRLAGAEDTQYF.